The 9 T cell receptor beta chains below were found in one sample sequenced in a study of shared clonotypes between healthy human individuals. The method was immunoSEQ multiplex PCR; TCRdb's version includes in-frame clones alone and lacks a portion of them. The sample contains fewer than 1.4 million clones, 78% of which appear only once. The sequenced sample consisted of memory CD4+ T cells from PBMCs. The subset: CD45RA-negative fraction. The receptors originated from a man younger than 35 in good health. Some clones in this sample may be carry-over from other donors' samples.

The chain joins TRBV5-6 to TRBJ2-2; 8 bases fit TRBD1. The germline gives CDR1 SGHDT, CDR2 YYEEEE. V gave up 1 base and J gave up 0 bases; unmatched junction bases: 2. The CDR3 is 16 amino acids. The CDR3 loop is CASSLWTGTNTGELFF. The CDR3, as DNA: TGTGCCAGCAGCTTGTGGACAGGGACGAACACCGGGGAGCTGTTTTTT.

This chain uses TRBV29-1 with TRBJ1-1; D is unresolved. The V gene lost 3 bases and the J gene lost 5 bases, with 13 bases spanning the gap. CDR3 length equals 13 residues. Germline V gives CDR1 SQVTM, CDR2 ANQGSEA. The chain's CDR3 is CSVDEQTGTEAFF. The CDR3 bases are TGCAGCGTTGATGAACAGACTGGGACTGAAGCTTTCTTT.

Points on this clone: This likely reflects a read error, since a far larger clone is one base away. Without the conserved terminal phenylalanine or tryptophan, this CDR3 likely stems from a read error. The chain carries TRBV6-5 and TRBJ2-3; no clear D. V dropped 5 bases and J dropped 0 bases, with 9 bases sitting between them. Germline values: CDR1 MNHEY, CDR2 SVGAGI. The CDR3 consists of 14 residues. In nucleotides, the CDR3 is TGTGCCAGCAGTCGTTCATACAGCACAGATACGCAGTATCTT. Translated, it gives CASSRSYSTDTQYL.

This clone was detected a few times. The sample carries other DNA sequences with the same CDR3. The chain employs TRBV30 and TRBJ1-5, with 9 bases aligning to TRBD1. CDR3 size: 14 residues. Per germline, CDR1 GTSNPN and CDR2 SVGIG (reference sequence). J was trimmed by 7 bases and V by 3 bases; bases with no gene match: 7. The CDR3 spells CAWRATGGGQPQHF. The CDR3 nucleotides read TGTGCCTGGAGGGCAACAGGGGGCGGCCAGCCCCAGCATTTT. The entire variable domain, with the rest obtained from reference TRBV30 and TRBJ1-5, is as follows: SQTIHQWPATLVQPVGSPLSLECTVEGTSNPNLYWYRQAAGRGLQLLFYSVGIGQISSEVPQNLSASRPQDRQFILSSKKLLLSDSGFYLCAWRATGGGQPQHFGDGTRLSIL.

Note on this clone: This may be a read error: a much more frequent sequence differs by one nucleotide. This sequence joins TRBV6-5 and TRBJ1-5; TRBD1 is a possible D gene (6 bases). The germline gives CDR1 MNHEY, CDR2 SVGAGI. V lost 6 bases, J lost 6 bases, and 9 bases lay in between. This CDR3 comprises 12 residues. CDR3 sequence: CASSLQGQPQHF. The DNA of the CDR3 is TGTGCCAGCAGCTTACAGGGTCAGCCCCAGCATTTT.

A word on this clone: The same CDR3 can be traced to other DNA sequences in this sample. V gene TRBV2 combines with J gene TRBJ1-5, with D possibly matching TRBD1 (6 bases). V lost 6 bases and J lost 1, with 13 bases in between. Germline V CDR1 and CDR2: SNHLY, FYNNEI. The CDR3 spans 15 residues. CDR3 coding DNA: TGTGCCAGCAGGGGGGGCCCCGAGAGCAATCAGCCCCAGCATTTT. This sequence encodes CASRGGPESNQPQHF. The variable domain in full, with the rest retrieved from reference TRBV2 and TRBJ1-5, is EPEVTQTPSHQVTQMGQEVILRCVPISNHLYFYWYRQILGQKVEFLVSFYNNEISEKSEIFDDQFSVERPDGSNFTLKIRSTKLEDSAMYFCASRGGPESNQPQHFGDGTRLSIL.

This clone was found a few times. The chain links TRBV11-1 to TRBJ2-5; D unresolved. The CDR3 is 13 amino acids. The V and J ends lost 3 bases and 6 bases respectively, with 11 bases between them. The germline V gene encodes CDR1 SGHAT and CDR2 FQDESV (reference sequence). CDR3 sequence reads: CASSFEGRQTQYF. The CDR3, as DNA: TGTGCCAGCAGCTTCGAAGGGCGTCAGACCCAGTACTTC.

The chain combines TRBV5-8 with TRBJ2-6; D may be TRBD1 (6 bases). This CDR3 comprises 16 residues. CDR1 is SGHTS, CDR2 YDEGEE, per germline. Trimming pared 2 bases from V and 1 base from J, leaving 10 bases between. The CDR3 spells CASSLAGDSGANVLTF. CDR3 DNA: TGTGCCAGCAGCTTAGCAGGGGATTCTGGGGCCAACGTCCTGACTTTC.

The chain employs TRBV4-3 and TRBJ2-7; 8 nucleotides line up with TRBD1. The V segment lost 4 bases and the J segment 2 bases; nucleotides outside the gene matches: 7. CDR3 length: 15 residues. Germline V CDR1 and CDR2: LGHNA, YSLEER. CDR3 coding DNA: TGCGCCAGCAGCCGAGAACAGGGGGTGGCCTACGAGCAGTACTTC. Amino acids: CASSREQGVAYEQYF.